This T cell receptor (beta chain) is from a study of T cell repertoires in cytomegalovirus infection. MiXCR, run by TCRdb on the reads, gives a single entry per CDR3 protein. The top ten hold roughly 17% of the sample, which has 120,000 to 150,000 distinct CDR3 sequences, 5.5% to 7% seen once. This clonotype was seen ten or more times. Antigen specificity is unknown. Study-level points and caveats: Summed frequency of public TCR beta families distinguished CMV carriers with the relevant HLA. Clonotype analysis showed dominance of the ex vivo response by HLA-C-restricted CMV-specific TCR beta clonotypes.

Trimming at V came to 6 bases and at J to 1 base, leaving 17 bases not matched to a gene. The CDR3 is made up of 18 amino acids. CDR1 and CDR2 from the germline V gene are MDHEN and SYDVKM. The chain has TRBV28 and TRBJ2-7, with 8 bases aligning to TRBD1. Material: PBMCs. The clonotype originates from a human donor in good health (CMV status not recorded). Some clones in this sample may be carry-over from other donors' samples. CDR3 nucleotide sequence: TGTGCCAGCAGCGGGCGGGACAGGACTTCCTGGGGATCCTACGAGCAGTACTTC. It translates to CASSGRDRTSWGSYEQYF. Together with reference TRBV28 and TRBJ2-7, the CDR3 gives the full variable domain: DVKVTQSSRYLVKRTGEKVFLECVQDMDHENMFWYRQDPGLGLRLIYFSYDVKMKEKGDIPEGYSVSREKKERFSLILESASTNQTSMYLCASSGRDRTSWGSYEQYFGPGTRLTVT.